A selection of T cell receptor beta chains follows, all from one sample in a study of CD8+CD57+ T cells in acquired aplastic anemia. MiXCR was run by TCRdb on the reads, yielding one entry per CDR3 protein. This sample has 150,000 to 200,000 distinct CDR3 sequences, with less than 50% found just once. Input material: sorted CD4+, CD8+, or CD8+CD57+ T cells (not recorded which) from PBMCs. Receptors were obtained from a human donor with aplastic anemia. The CDR3 runs from the conserved cysteine through the conserved F or W. The order of the fields is D gene, V gene, clone size, J gene, CDR3 protein, CDR3 DNA. The D gene is left open where the match is weak. The size field is filled for only some rows; it gives once, few, many or a size class.

d_call: TRBD1; v_call: TRBV20-1; clone_size: NA; j_call: TRBJ1-5; cdr3_aa: CSADRGRNQPQHF; cdr3_nt: TGCAGTGCTGACAGGGGTCGCAATCAGCCCCAGCATTTT
d_call: NA; v_call: TRBV19; clone_size: NA; j_call: TRBJ1-5; cdr3_aa: CASNPGTQHF; cdr3_nt: TGTGCCAGTAACCCCGGGACCCAGCATTTT
d_call: NA; v_call: TRBV24-1; clone_size: NA; j_call: TRBJ1-5; cdr3_aa: CATSDFRASGNNQPQHF; cdr3_nt: TGTGCCACCAGTGATTTCCGGGCTAGCGGGAACAATCAGCCCCAGCATTTT
d_call: TRBD1; v_call: TRBV15; clone_size: NA; j_call: TRBJ1-1; cdr3_aa: CATSRDRATEAFF; cdr3_nt: TGTGCCACCAGCAGGGACAGGGCTACTGAAGCTTTCTTT
d_call: NA; v_call: TRBV5-4; clone_size: few; j_call: TRBJ1-3; cdr3_aa: CASSRVGFGNTIYF; cdr3_nt: TGTGCCAGCAGCCGAGTGGGGTTTGGAAACACCATATATTTT
d_call: TRBD2; v_call: TRBV7-2; clone_size: few; j_call: TRBJ2-5; cdr3_aa: CASSSGGRGETQYF; cdr3_nt: TGTGCCAGCAGCTCGGGGGGGCGGGGGGAGACCCAGTACTTC
d_call: NA; v_call: TRBV2; clone_size: many; j_call: TRBJ2-2; cdr3_aa: CASSVPGLALNTGELFF; cdr3_nt: TGTGCCAGCAGTGTCCCAGGGCTAGCGCTTAACACCGGGGAGCTGTTTTTT
d_call: NA; v_call: TRBV2; clone_size: NA; j_call: TRBJ1-1; cdr3_aa: CASRGESAEAFF; cdr3_nt: TGTGCCAGCAGGGGGGAAAGCGCTGAAGCTTTCTTT
d_call: NA; v_call: TRBV6-1; clone_size: many; j_call: TRBJ1-5; cdr3_aa: CASKGPNQPQHF; cdr3_nt: TGTGCCAGCAAGGGGCCGAATCAGCCCCAGCATTTT
d_call: TRBD1; v_call: TRBV18; clone_size: NA; j_call: TRBJ1-4; cdr3_aa: CASSPLRGTANEKLFF; cdr3_nt: TGTGCCAGCTCACCATTGCGGGGGACAGCGAATGAAAAACTGTTTTTT
d_call: TRBD1; v_call: TRBV11-1; clone_size: NA; j_call: TRBJ1-2; cdr3_aa: CASSFKTGTGPPSGLLYYGYTF; cdr3_nt: TGTGCCAGCAGCTTCAAGACCGGGACAGGGCCCCCATCTGGCCTTTTATACTATGGCTACACCTTC
d_call: NA; v_call: TRBV29-1; clone_size: NA; j_call: TRBJ1-2; cdr3_aa: CSEELRHSYTF; cdr3_nt: TGCAGCGAAGAACTGCGCCACAGCTACACCTTC
d_call: NA; v_call: TRBV11-3; clone_size: many; j_call: TRBJ1-5; cdr3_aa: CASSLGGGSSEPQHF; cdr3_nt: TGTGCCAGCAGCTTAGGTGGCGGCTCATCGGAGCCCCAGCATTTT
d_call: TRBD2; v_call: TRBV11-1; clone_size: NA; j_call: TRBJ2-3; cdr3_aa: CASSKELAARTDTQYF; cdr3_nt: TGTGCCAGCAGCAAGGAACTAGCGGCCCGCACAGATACGCAGTATTTT
d_call: NA; v_call: TRBV24-1; clone_size: NA; j_call: TRBJ1-2; cdr3_aa: CATSAPPVGHYGYTF; cdr3_nt: TGTGCCACCAGTGCCCCTCCGGTAGGTCACTATGGCTACACCTTC
d_call: TRBD1; v_call: TRBV10-3; clone_size: NA; j_call: TRBJ1-6; cdr3_aa: CAISESRDRGRGSPLHF; cdr3_nt: TGTGCCATCAGTGAGTCCCGGGACAGGGGGCGCGGGTCACCCCTCCACTTT
d_call: TRBD1; v_call: TRBV10-3; clone_size: many; j_call: TRBJ1-1; cdr3_aa: CAISREGATEAFF; cdr3_nt: TGTGCCATCAGCCGAGAGGGGGCCACTGAAGCTTTCTTT
d_call: NA; v_call: TRBV29-1; clone_size: NA; j_call: TRBJ2-7; cdr3_aa: CSVEDSKELGYEQYF; cdr3_nt: TGCAGCGTTGAAGATAGCAAGGAGCTTGGATACGAGCAGTACTTC
d_call: TRBD1; v_call: TRBV7-2; clone_size: many; j_call: TRBJ1-5; cdr3_aa: CASSLAGNRGRGQPQHF; cdr3_nt: TGTGCCAGCAGCTTAGCGGGTAACAGGGGTCGCGGTCAGCCCCAGCATTTT